This is a list of T cell receptor beta chains from one sample in a study of T cell changes during pregnancy in multiple sclerosis. Clones were sequenced by immunoSEQ multiplex PCR, and TCRdb holds only the in-frame ones, with some missing. The data hold some 57,000 clones, with about 89% observed a single time. The specimen was CD4+ T cells from peripheral blood mononuclear cells, collected after pregnancy. Receptors originate from a female donor in good health, enrolled as a control in a pregnancy study. Both conserved end residues are part of each CDR3. The D gene is left open where the match is weak.

j_call v_call d_call cdr3_nt cdr3_aa
TRBJ1-1 TRBV9 TRBD1 TGTGCCAGCAGCGCCGTACAGGGGTCGAACACTGAAGCTTTCTTT CASSAVQGSNTEAFF
TRBJ2-3 TRBV6-6 TRBD2 TGTGCCAGCAGTTACCCTAGCGGGGGGACAGATACGCAGTATTTT CASSYPSGGTDTQYF
TRBJ1-3 TRBV27 TRBD1 TGTGCCAGCAGCCGGGACAGGGAGGGAAACACCATATATTTT CASSRDREGNTIYF
TRBJ2-1 TRBV4-2 . TGTGCCAGCAGCCACTCGGAGGCGGGCTTGAATTACAATGAGCAGTTCTTC CASSHSEAGLNYNEQFF
TRBJ2-7 TRBV30 TRBD1 TGTGCCTGGAGGGTAATTGACAGGGACTACGAGCAGTACTTC CAWRVIDRDYEQYF
TRBJ2-5 TRBV28 TRBD2 TGTGCCAGCAGCACTAGCGGGGGGGCCGAGACCCAGTACTTC CASSTSGGAETQYF
TRBJ1-3 TRBV27 TRBD1 TGTGCCAGCAGTTCCTTATCGACAGGGGCTAGGAACACCATATATTTT CASSSLSTGARNTIYF
TRBJ1-4 TRBV6-6 TRBD1 TGTGCCAGCAGTTCCACAGGGGATTTACTGTTTTTT CASSSTGDLLFF
TRBJ1-1 TRBV5-5 . TGTGCCAGCAGCCTCCAGACTGCTAGTACTGAAGCTTTCTTT CASSLQTASTEAFF
TRBJ1-1 TRBV6-5 TRBD1 TGTGCCAGCAGCTTCGATAAGACAGGGGCCACTGAAGCTTTCTTT CASSFDKTGATEAFF
TRBJ2-1 TRBV6-5 TRBD1 TGTGCCAGCAGCCCCGGGACAGGGTACAATGAGCAGTTCTTC CASSPGTGYNEQFF
TRBJ1-3 TRBV5-5 . TGTGCCAGCAGCTCTCAGGGAGGCTCTGGAAACACCATATATTTT CASSSQGGSGNTIYF
TRBJ1-2 TRBV9 . TGTGCCAGCAGCGTAGAGTGGCAGACAGTGGGTGGCTACACCTTC CASSVEWQTVGGYTF
TRBJ1-2 TRBV30 TRBD1 TGTGGAAGACAAACCGGGACAGGGGGCGCGGGTGGCTACACCTTC CGRQTGTGGAGGYTF
TRBJ2-7 TRBV30 TRBD1 TGTGCCTGGATTGGACAGGAGAGCTCCTACGAGCAGTACTTC CAWIGQESSYEQYF
TRBJ1-2 TRBV11-2 . TGTGCCAGCAGCCTGCTAGACGGAGAGCGTGGCTACACCTTC CASSLLDGERGYTF
TRBJ2-3 TRBV30 TRBD2 TGTGCCTGGAGACTATCTAGCGGACTAGCCTCGCATACGCAGTATTTT CAWRLSSGLASHTQYF
TRBJ2-1 TRBV18 TRBD2 TGTGCCAGCTCACCTGGGCGGGGGGACTACAATGAGCAGTTCTTC CASSPGRGDYNEQFF
TRBJ2-2 TRBV7-9 . TGTGCCAGCAGCTTAAATCCCGTGAGTCACGGGGAGCTGTTTTTT CASSLNPVSHGELFF
TRBJ2-5 TRBV14 TRBD2 TGTGCCAGCAGCCAAGGCCTTGGGGGGGGACAAGAGACCCAGTACTTC CASSQGLGGGQETQYF
TRBJ2-7 TRBV4-2 TRBD1 TGTGCCAGCAGACGCGGACAGGGCTCCTACGAGCAGTACTTC CASRRGQGSYEQYF
TRBJ2-5 TRBV7-3 . TGTGCCAGCAGCCCACAGGGTTCACAAGAGACCCAGTACTTC CASSPQGSQETQYF
TRBJ2-6 TRBV19 . TGTGCCAGTATCGACAGGACCCGACTGGGGGCCAACGTCCTGACTTTC CASIDRTRLGANVLTF
TRBJ1-2 TRBV12-5 . TGTGCTAGTGGTTTGGGACAGTCTCGCTACACCTTC CASGLGQSRYTF
TRBJ1-5 TRBV19 . TGTGCCAGTAGTATCAGCCGGGACACCTATAGCAATCAGCCCCAGCATTTT CASSISRDTYSNQPQHF
TRBJ1-1 TRBV5-1 . TGCGCCAGCAGCTTGCCACAGGGGAACACTGAAGCTTTCTTT CASSLPQGNTEAFF
TRBJ1-1 TRBV5-6 . TGTGCCAGCAGCTCGACATACAGATACACTGAAGCTTTCTTT CASSSTYRYTEAFF
TRBJ2-3 TRBV11-2 . TGTGCCAGCAGCCCGGGACTGGGGTTTCGGGCAGATACGCAGTATTTT CASSPGLGFRADTQYF
TRBJ1-4 TRBV6-6 TRBD1 TGTGCCAGCAGTTCCCGGGACAGTGAAAAACTGTTTTTT CASSSRDSEKLFF
TRBJ2-2 TRBV9 TRBD2 TGTGCCAGCAGCGTAGGCGCAGCGGGGGGGCGAAATACCGGGGAGCTGTTTTTT CASSVGAAGGRNTGELFF
TRBJ2-1 TRBV10-3 TRBD1 TGTGCCATCAGTGAGTCCCAGGGGGCGGCTGAGCAGTTCTTC CAISESQGAAEQFF
TRBJ1-4 TRBV27 . TGTGCCAGCAGTTCCCCGGACAGACTTAATGAAAAACTGTTTTTT CASSSPDRLNEKLFF